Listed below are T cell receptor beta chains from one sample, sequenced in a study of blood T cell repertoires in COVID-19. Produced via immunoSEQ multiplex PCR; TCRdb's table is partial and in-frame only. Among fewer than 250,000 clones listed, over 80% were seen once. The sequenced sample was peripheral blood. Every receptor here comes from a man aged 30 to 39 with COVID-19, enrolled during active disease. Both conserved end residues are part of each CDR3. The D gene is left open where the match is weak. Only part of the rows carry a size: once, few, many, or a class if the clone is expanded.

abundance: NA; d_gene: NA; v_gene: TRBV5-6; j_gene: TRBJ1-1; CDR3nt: TGTGCCAGCAGCTTAAACCAGGGATTTGACACTGAAGCTTTCTTT; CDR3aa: CASSLNQGFDTEAFF
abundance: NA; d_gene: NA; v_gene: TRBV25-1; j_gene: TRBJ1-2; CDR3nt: TGTGCCAGCAGTGAATCGCTAGTCGAGGGAGGGGGCTACACCTTC; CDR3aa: CASSESLVEGGGYTF
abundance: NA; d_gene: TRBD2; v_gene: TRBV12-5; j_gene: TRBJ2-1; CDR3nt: TGTGCTAGTGGTTTGGTGTTTCCTAGCGGGCCCAATGAGCAGTTCTTC; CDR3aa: CASGLVFPSGPNEQFF
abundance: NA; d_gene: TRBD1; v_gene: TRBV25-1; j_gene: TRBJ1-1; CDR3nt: TGTGCCAGCAGTGAGGGCACAGGGGGGACTGAAGCTTTCTTT; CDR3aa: CASSEGTGGTEAFF
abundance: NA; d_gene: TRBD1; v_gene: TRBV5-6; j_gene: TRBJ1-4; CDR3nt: TGTGCCAGCAGCTTCGGGACAGGGAATGAAAAACTGTTTTTT; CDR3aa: CASSFGTGNEKLFF
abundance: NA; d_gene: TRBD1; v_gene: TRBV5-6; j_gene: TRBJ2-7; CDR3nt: TGTGCCAGCAGCAGGGACAGGGTGAAGCAGTACTTC; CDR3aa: CASSRDRVKQYF
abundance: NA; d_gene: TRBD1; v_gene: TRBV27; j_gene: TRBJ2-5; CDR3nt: TGTGCCAGCAGGGAACAGGGGGCTCGGGAGACCCAGTACTTC; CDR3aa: CASREQGARETQYF
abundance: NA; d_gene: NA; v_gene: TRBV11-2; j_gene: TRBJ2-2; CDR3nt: TGTGCCAGCAGCTTTGGTTTACGCAGGACCGGGGAGCTGTTTTTT; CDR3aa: CASSFGLRRTGELFF
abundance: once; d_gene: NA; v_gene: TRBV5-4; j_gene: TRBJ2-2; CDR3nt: TGTGCCAGCAGCTTGGATTGGCAGGGGAAGGGCGGAGGGGAGCTGTTTTTT; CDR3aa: CASSLDWQGKGGGELFF
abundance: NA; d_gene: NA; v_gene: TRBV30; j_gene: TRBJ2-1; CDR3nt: TGTGCCTGGAGGGCAGGTAACAATGAGCAGTTCTTC; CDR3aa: CAWRAGNNEQFF
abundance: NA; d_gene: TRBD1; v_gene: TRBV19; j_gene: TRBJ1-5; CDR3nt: TGTGCCAGTAGTTCGGGACAGGAGGGATGGGGCAATCAGCCCCAGCATTTT; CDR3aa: CASSSGQEGWGNQPQHF
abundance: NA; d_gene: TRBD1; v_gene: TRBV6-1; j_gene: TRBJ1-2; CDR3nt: TGTGCCAGCAGTGAAGACGGGACAGGCTATGGCTACACCTTC; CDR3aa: CASSEDGTGYGYTF
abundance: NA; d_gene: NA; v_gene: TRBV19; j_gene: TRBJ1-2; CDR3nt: TGTGCCAGTAGTATTTTGGGGCCTAACTATGGCTACACCTTC; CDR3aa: CASSILGPNYGYTF
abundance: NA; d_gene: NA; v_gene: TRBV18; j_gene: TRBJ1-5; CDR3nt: TGTGCCAGCTCACCTATTGGGGGGTGGCAGCAGCCCCAGCATTTT; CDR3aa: CASSPIGGWQQPQHF
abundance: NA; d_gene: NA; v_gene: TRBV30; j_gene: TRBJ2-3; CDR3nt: TGTGCCTGGAGTGTAAGTAGCGGAGACACAGATACGCAGTATTTT; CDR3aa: CAWSVSSGDTDTQYF
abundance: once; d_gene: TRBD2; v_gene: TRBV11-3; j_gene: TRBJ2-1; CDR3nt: TGTGCCAGCAGCTTAACAGCGGGAGGGCCGTATGAGCAGTTCTTC; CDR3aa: CASSLTAGGPYEQFF
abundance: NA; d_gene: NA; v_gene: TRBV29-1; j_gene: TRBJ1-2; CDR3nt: TGCAGCGTTGGGGTAGGGAGAGGCTACACCTTC; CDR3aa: CSVGVGRGYTF
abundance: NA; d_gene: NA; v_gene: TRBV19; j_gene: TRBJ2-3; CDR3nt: TGTGCCAGTAGTATAGACGCTAGCGGCACAGATACGCAGTATTTT; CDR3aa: CASSIDASGTDTQYF
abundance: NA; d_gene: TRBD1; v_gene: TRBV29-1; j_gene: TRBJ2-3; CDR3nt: TGCAGCGTTGGGACAGGGGGCACAGATACGCAGTATTTT; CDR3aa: CSVGTGGTDTQYF
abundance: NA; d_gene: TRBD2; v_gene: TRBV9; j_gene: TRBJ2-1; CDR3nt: TGTGCCAGCAGCGCTAGCGGGCAAACCTACAATGAGCAGTTCTTC; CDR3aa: CASSASGQTYNEQFF
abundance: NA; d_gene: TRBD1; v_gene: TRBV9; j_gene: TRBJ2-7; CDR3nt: TGTGCCAGCAGCGGACGGACAGGTGGCTACGAGCAGTACTTC; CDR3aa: CASSGRTGGYEQYF
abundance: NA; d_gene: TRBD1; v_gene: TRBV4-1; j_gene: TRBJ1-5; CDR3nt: TGCGCCAGCAGCCAAGAATCCCCTCGGACAGGGAGCAATCAGCCCCAGCATTTT; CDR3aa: CASSQESPRTGSNQPQHF
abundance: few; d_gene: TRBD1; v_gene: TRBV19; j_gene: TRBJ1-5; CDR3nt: TGTGCCAGTAGGGCCCGGGACAGCCATAGCAATCAGCCCCAGCATTTT; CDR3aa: CASRARDSHSNQPQHF
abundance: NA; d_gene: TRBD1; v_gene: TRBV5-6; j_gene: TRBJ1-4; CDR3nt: TGTGCCAGCAGCTTGCTGACAGGGGCGGGTGAAAAACTGTTTTTT; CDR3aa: CASSLLTGAGEKLFF
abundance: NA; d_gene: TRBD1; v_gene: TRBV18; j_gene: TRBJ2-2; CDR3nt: TGTGCCAGCTCTCTCGGGACAGTCGCGAACACCGGGGAGCTGTTTTTT; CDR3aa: CASSLGTVANTGELFF
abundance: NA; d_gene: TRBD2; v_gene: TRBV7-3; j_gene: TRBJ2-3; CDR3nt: TGTGCCAGCAGCCCGGCGGTACTAGCGACACGCACAGATACGCAGTATTTT; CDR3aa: CASSPAVLATRTDTQYF
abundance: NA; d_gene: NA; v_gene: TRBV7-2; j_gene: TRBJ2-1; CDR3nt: TGTGCCAGCAGATCCGGGACTGTCTCCTACAATGAGCAGTTCTTC; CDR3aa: CASRSGTVSYNEQFF
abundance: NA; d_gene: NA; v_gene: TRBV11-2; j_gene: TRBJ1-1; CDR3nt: TGTGCCAGCTCACAGGGAAAGAACACTGAAGCTTTCTTT; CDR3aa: CASSQGKNTEAFF
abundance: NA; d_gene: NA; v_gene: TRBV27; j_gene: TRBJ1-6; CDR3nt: TGTGCCAGCGGACTGGGCTCCTATAATTCACCCCTCCACTTT; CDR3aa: CASGLGSYNSPLHF
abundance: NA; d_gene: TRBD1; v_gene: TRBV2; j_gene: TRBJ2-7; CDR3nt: TGTGCCAGCAGACAGGGGGCCTACGAGCAGTACTTC; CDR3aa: CASRQGAYEQYF
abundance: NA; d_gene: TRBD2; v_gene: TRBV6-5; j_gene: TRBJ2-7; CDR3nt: TGTGCCAGCAGTTACTCACCGGGACTATACGAGCAGTACTTC; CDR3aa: CASSYSPGLYEQYF
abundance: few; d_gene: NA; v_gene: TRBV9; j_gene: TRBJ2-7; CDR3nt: TGTGCCAGCAGCTACGGGACTGCCTACGAGCAGTACTTC; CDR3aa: CASSYGTAYEQYF
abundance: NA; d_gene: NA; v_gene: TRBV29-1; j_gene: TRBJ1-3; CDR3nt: TGCAGCGTTAACAGAGGAAACACCATATATTTT; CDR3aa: CSVNRGNTIYF
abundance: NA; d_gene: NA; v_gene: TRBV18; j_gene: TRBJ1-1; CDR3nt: TGTGCCAGCTCACCTCGCGCGGCCTACACTGAAGCTTTCTTT; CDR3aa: CASSPRAAYTEAFF
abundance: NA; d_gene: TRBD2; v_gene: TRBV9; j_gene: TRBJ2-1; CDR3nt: TGTGCCAGCAGCACAAGTCCCGGGACTAGCGGGAGGGCGGTCAATGAGCAGTTCTTC; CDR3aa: CASSTSPGTSGRAVNEQFF
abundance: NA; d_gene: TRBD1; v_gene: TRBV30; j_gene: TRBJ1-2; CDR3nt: TGTGCCTGTAACAGGGGGATGGACTATGGCTACACCTTC; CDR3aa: CACNRGMDYGYTF
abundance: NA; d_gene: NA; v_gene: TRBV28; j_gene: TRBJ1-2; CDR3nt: TGTGCCAGCAGCGTGCTAGGGGAAAGTTTTAACTATGGCTACACCTTC; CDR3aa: CASSVLGESFNYGYTF
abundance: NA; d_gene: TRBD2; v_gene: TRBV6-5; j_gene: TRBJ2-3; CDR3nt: TGTGCCAGCAGTTACTCCCTAGCGGGGTGGGCGCAGTATTTT; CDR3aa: CASSYSLAGWAQYF
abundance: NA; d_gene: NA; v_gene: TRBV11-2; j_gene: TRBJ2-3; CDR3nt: TGTGCCAGCAGCATTAAGACGGTCATCACGGGGGCAGATACGCAGTATTTT; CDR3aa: CASSIKTVITGADTQYF
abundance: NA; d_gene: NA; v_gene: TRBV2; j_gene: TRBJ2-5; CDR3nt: TGTGGCTCAGCGGAAGAGACCCAGTACTTC; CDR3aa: CGSAEETQYF
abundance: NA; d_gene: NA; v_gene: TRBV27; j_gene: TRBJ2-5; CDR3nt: TGTGCCAGCAGTTCCGGCCGAGGGACCCAGTACTTC; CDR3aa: CASSSGRGTQYF
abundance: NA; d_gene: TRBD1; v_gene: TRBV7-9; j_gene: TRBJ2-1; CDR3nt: TGTGCCAGCAGCTTAGTTCGGCTGGACAGGGCCAACAATGAGCAGTTCTTC; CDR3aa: CASSLVRLDRANNEQFF
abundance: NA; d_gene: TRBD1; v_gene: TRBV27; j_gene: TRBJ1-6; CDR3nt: TGTGCCAGCAGTTTTAGCCAGGGGGCAAAATCACCCCTCCACTTT; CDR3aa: CASSFSQGAKSPLHF
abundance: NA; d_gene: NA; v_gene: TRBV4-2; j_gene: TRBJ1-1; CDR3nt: TGTGCCAGCAGCCCTTCAGTGAACACTGAAGCTTTCTTT; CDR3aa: CASSPSVNTEAFF
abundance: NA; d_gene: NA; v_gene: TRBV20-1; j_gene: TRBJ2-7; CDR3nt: TGCAGTGCTAGTGGGGGGAGGACCACCTACGAGCAGTACTTC; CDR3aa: CSASGGRTTYEQYF
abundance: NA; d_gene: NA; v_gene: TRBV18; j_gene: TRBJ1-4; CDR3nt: TGTGCCAGCTCGCCGCGGGCGGGGCCTGATGAAAAACTGTTTTTT; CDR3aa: CASSPRAGPDEKLFF
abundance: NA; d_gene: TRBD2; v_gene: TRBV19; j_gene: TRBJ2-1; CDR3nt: TGTGCCAGTGAAGCCGAGCCGGGACTAGCATACAATGAGCAGTTCTTC; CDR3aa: CASEAEPGLAYNEQFF
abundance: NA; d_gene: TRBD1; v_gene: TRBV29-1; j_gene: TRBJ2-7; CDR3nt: TGCAGCGCAAACAGGGGGCCCTACGAGCAGTACTTC; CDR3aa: CSANRGPYEQYF
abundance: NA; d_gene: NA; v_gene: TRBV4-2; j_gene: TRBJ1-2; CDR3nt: TGTGCCAGCAGCCAAGATCAGGTCGGGAACTACTATGGCTACACCTTC; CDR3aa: CASSQDQVGNYYGYTF
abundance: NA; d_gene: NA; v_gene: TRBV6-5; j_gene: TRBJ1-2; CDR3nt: TGTGCCAGCACCCACTCCCCGGGGGGCGGGGATGGCTACACCTTC; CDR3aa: CASTHSPGGGDGYTF